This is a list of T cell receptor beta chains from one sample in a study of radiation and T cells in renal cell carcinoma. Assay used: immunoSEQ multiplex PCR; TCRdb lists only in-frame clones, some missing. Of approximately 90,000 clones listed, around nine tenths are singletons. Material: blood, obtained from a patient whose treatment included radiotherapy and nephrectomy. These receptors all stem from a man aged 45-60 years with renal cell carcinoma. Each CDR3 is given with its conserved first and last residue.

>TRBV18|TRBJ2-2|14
CASSPQQNTGELFF
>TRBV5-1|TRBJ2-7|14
CASRTGTASYEQYF
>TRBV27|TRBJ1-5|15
CASSLSIGGGQPQHF
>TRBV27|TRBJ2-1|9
CASGYEQFF
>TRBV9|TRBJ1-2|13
CASSVGREFGYTF
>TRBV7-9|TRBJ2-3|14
CASSPLPLTDTQYF
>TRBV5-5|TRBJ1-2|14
CASSLATAYYGYTF
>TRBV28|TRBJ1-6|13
CASSSNYNSPLHF
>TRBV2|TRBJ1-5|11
CASRGASTQHF
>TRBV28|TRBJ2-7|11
CASYNRNEQYF
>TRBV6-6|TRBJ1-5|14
CASSARGRDQPQHF
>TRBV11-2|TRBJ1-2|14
CASSSPGLPYGYTF
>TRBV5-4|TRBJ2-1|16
CASSSLGDYGYNEQFF
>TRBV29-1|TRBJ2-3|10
CSVWDETQYF
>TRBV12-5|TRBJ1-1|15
CASVPPLQKATEAFF
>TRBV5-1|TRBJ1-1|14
CASSLVAKNTEAFF
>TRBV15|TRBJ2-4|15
CATSRPRDIKNIQYF
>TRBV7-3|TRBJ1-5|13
CASSYSPNQPQHF
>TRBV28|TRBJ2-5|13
CASRQGAIETQYF
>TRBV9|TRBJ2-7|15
CASSEGTGGPHEQYF
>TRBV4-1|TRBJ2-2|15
CASNLVGGNTGELFF
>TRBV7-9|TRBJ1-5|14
CASSINLSNQPQHF
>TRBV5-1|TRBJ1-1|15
CASSLDLSFSPEAFF
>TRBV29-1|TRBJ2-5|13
CSVDGDSQETQYF
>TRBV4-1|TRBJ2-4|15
CASSQDRATLAIQYF
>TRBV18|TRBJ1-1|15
CASSVRQDMNTEAFF
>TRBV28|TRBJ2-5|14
CASSGQPLQETQYF
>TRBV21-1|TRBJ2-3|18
CASSKKGGAELGTDTQYF
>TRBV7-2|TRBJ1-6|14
CASSLVRDLSPLHF
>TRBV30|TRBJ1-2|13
CAWGGNAVWGYTF
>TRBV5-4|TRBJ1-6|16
CASSFTGGRLDSPLHF
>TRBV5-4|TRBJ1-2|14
CASSLSDRGHGYTF
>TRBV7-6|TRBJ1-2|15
CASSVNTGPNYGYTF
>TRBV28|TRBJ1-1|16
CASSPGRGKLNTEAFF
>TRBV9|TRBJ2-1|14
CASSVGFAGNEQFF
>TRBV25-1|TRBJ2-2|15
CASSELSTSTGELFF
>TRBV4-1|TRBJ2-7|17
CASSHLAGGPLRYEQYF
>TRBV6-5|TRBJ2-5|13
CASSYGGQETQYF
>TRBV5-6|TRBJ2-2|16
CASSYPGLAGPGELFF
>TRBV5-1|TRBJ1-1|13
CASSPGPNTEAFF
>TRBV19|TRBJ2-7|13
CASSPSLSAEQYF
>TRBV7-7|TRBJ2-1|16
CASSLARDLPPNEQFF
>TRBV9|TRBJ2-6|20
CASRYKMIGTVPSGANVLTF
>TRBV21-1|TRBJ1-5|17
CASSKSQIGQSNQPQHF
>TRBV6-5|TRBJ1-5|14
CASSLEVSNQPQHF
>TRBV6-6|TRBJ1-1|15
CASTSGVGGRTEAFF
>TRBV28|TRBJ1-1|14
CASNSGGKHTEAFF
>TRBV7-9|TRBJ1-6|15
CASSLGDRNNSPLHF
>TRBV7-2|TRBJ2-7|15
CASSLARGGAHEQYF
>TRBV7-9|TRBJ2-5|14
CASSPQISQETQYF
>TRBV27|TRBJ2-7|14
CASSQGQGSYEQYF
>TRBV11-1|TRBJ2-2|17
CASSPGTGGSDTGELFF
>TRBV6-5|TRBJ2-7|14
CASSYSMAGHEQYF
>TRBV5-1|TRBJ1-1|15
CASTDQTGRVTEAFF
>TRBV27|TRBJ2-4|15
CASSSGQVAKNIQYF
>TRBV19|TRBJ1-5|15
CASTPAIGVVQPQHF
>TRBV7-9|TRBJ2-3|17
CASSNPITGGRVDTQYF
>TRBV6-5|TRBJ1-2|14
CASSPRQGEYGYTF